What follows are 15 T cell receptor beta chains derived from one specimen sequenced in a study of T cell responses to AZD1222 COVID-19 vaccine. The data were produced by immunoSEQ multiplex PCR, yet TCRdb's version contains in-frame clones alone and is incomplete. The table records some 130,000 clones, over 75% of them present only once. The sequencing used peripheral blood, collected on day 0 of AZD1222 vaccination. These TCRs come from an adult in good health.

J is TRBJ1-3 and V is TRBV28; D perhaps matches TRBD1 (5 bases). V gave up 6 bases and J gave up 8 bases, with 17 bases separating them. The V gene's germline CDR1 is MDHEN and CDR2 SYDVKM. The CDR3 sequence is 14 residues long. The CDR3 region has the DNA TGTGCCAGCAGCCCTTTTTATGGGGGAGACACCATATATTTT. Protein: CASSPFYGGDTIYF.

A few counts support this clone. Other DNA sequences of this sample code for an identical CDR3. This chain uses TRBV6-5 with TRBJ1-5, with unresolved D. Deletions cut 2 bases from V and 0 bases from J, with 11 bases between. This CDR3 is 16 amino acids long. Germline-derived CDR1 and CDR2 are MNHEY and SVGAGI. The CDR3 here is CASSYGGRYSNQPQHF. CDR3 bases: TGTGCCAGCAGTTACGGAGGGCGGTATAGCAATCAGCCCCAGCATTTT.

The V gene is TRBV6-5, the J gene TRBJ1-1, with a possible D match to TRBD1 (5 bases). Trimming took 5 bases from V and 0 from J, leaving 7 bases between them. Germline V lookup: CDR1 MNHEY, CDR2 SVGAGI. The CDR3 sequence is 13 residues long. The CDR3 is CASSLQVNTEAFF. The CDR3 DNA is TGTGCCAGCAGTCTACAGGTGAACACTGAAGCTTTCTTT.

This rearrangement joins TRBV19 to TRBJ2-7; D may match TRBD1 or TRBD2 (5 bases each). Trimming stripped 3 bases from V and 6 bases from J, with 21 bases between. The germline gives CDR1 LNHDA, CDR2 SQIVND (reference sequence). The CDR3 sequence is 16 residues long. CDR3 sequence (DNA): TGTGCCAGTAGTATTGCCTATCCCGGGACGTCGGGCGAGCAGTACTTC. Its protein product is CASSIAYPGTSGEQYF.

The chain has TRBV7-9 and TRBJ2-5, with TRBD1 matching over 8 bases. Per germline, CDR1 SEHNR and CDR2 FQNEAQ (reference sequence). J gave up 1 base and V 1 base, and 5 bases lay outside the gene matches. The CDR3 sequence is 16 residues long. In DNA, the CDR3 is TGTGCCAGCAGCTTAGGCGACAGGGGACTCCAAGAGACCCAGTACTTC. Protein product: CASSLGDRGLQETQYF.

This chain joins TRBV5-1 and TRBJ1-6, with TRBD1 matching over 9 bases. CDR1 and CDR2 from the germline V gene are SGHRS and YFSETQ. The CDR3 extends over 15 amino acids. After removal of 0 bases from V and 9 bases from J, the junction contained 4 bases not matched to a gene. CDR3 bases: TGCGCCAGCAGCTTGGGACAGGGGGTAGTTTCACCCCTCCACTTT. It encodes CASSLGQGVVSPLHF.

A word on this clone: Other DNA variants within this sample encode the same CDR3. The chain couples TRBV2 to TRBJ1-5; D not resolved. Germline V gene sequence: CDR1 SNHLY, CDR2 FYNNEI. This CDR3 is built from 13 residues. V was shortened by 4 bases and J by 4 bases, with 8 bases between the two germline ends. Here the CDR3 reads CASSGDSNQPQHF. The CDR3 coding sequence is TGTGCCAGCAGTGGTGATAGTAATCAGCCCCAGCATTTT.

In its sample, this clone was seen once. The chain links TRBV5-4 to TRBJ2-5; no clear D. The CDR3 spans 14 residues. The V and J ends lost 0 bases and 5 bases respectively, with 11 bases between them. Germline V gene data show CDR1 as SGHNT and CDR2 as YYREEE (reference sequence). The DNA for the CDR3 is TGTGCCAGCAGCTTGGCAAGTCTAACGGAGACCCAGTACTTC. Its protein product is CASSLASLTETQYF.

This chain uses TRBV7-2 with TRBJ1-1; D perhaps matches TRBD1 (5 bases). The germline gives CDR1 SGHTA, CDR2 FQGNSA. V was pared by 2 bases and J by 3 bases, with 10 bases between. CDR3 length: 14 amino acids. This CDR3 reads CASSLLGVDTEAFF. The CDR3 DNA reads as TGTGCCAGCAGCTTACTAGGGGTCGACACTGAAGCTTTCTTT.

The chain joins TRBV6-4 to TRBJ1-2; 7 bases are a match to TRBD1. The CDR3 length is 15 residues. Germline values: CDR1 MRHNA, CDR2 SNTAGT. V gave up 2 bases and J gave up 4 bases; unmatched junction bases: 7. CDR3 loop: CASSDTPRQGYGYTF. CDR3 DNA sequence: TGTGCCAGCAGTGACACTCCGCGACAGGGCTATGGCTACACCTTC.

The chain recombines TRBV6-5 with TRBJ2-7, with 7 bases that match TRBD1. J lost 2 bases, V lost 10 bases, and 8 bases had no gene match. The CDR3 has 13 residues. Germline V gives CDR1 MNHEY, CDR2 SVGAGI. This CDR3 reads CATQTGLTYEQYF. CDR3 sequence (DNA): TGTGCCACCCAGACAGGGTTGACCTACGAGCAGTACTTC.

The J gene is TRBJ2-1, the V gene TRBV7-3; D is perhaps TRBD2 (6 bases). V was trimmed by 1 base and J by 6 bases, leaving 13 bases between them. Germline V gene sequence: CDR1 SGHTA, CDR2 FQGTGA. The CDR3 spans 15 residues. Here the CDR3 reads CASSLIPTSSNEQFF. CDR3 in DNA: TGTGCCAGCAGCTTAATACCAACTAGCAGCAATGAGCAGTTCTTC.

The chain uses TRBV29-1 and TRBJ1-4; D unclear. The CDR3 has 11 amino acids. V dropped 8 bases and J dropped 4 bases, with 8 bases sitting between them. CDR1 is SQVTM and CDR2 is ANQGSEA in the germline V gene. CDR3 in amino acids: CSSRDNEKLFF. The CDR3 nucleotides read TGCAGCTCCCGGGATAATGAAAAACTGTTTTTT.

This CDR3 reads CASSPAGGGAKDTQYF. CDR3 coding DNA: TGTGCCAGCAGCCCGGCGGGCGGGGGGGCCAAAGATACGCAGTATTTT. The J gene is TRBJ2-3, the V gene TRBV28; TRBD2 matches 9 bases. The junction had 12 bases not matched to a gene; V was cut back by 6 bases and J by 5 bases. CDR1 and CDR2 (germline): MDHEN, SYDVKM. This CDR3 is 16 amino acids long.

The J gene is TRBJ2-2, the V gene TRBV20-1, with TRBD2 matching over 13 bases. In germline, CDR1 is DFQATT, CDR2 SNEGSKA (reference sequence). The CDR3 has 16 amino acids. Germline trimming cut 3 bases from V and 7 bases from J; bases unmatched to any gene: 8. The CDR3 is CSASSTSGGENGELFF. The CDR3 bases are TGCAGTGCTAGTTCCACTAGCGGGGGGGAGAACGGGGAGCTGTTTTTT.